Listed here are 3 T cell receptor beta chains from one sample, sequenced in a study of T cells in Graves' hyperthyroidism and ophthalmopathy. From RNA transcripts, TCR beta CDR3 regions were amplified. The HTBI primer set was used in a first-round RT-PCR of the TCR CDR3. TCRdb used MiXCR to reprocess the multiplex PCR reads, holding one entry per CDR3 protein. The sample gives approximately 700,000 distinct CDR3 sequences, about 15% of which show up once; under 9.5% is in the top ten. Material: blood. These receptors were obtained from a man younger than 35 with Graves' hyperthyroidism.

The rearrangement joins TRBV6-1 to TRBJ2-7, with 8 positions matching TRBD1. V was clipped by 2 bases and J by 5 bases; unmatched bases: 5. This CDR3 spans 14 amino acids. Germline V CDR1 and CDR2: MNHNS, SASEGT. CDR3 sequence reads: CASSETDRANEQYF. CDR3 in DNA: TGTGCCAGCAGTGAAACGGACAGGGCCAACGAGCAGTACTTC.

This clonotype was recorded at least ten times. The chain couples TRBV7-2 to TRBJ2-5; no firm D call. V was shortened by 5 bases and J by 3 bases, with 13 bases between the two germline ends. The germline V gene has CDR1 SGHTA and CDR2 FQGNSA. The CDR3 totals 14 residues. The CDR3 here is CASSPIRSEETQYF. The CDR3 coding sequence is TGTGCCAGCAGCCCCATCAGGAGTGAAGAGACCCAGTACTTC.

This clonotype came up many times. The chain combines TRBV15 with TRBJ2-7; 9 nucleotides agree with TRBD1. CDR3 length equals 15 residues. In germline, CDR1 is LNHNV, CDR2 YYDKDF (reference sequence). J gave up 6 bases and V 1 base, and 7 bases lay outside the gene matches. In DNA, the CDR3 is TGTGCCACCAGCAGAGCGACAGGGGGTACGAGCGAGCAGTACTTC. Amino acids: CATSRATGGTSEQYF.